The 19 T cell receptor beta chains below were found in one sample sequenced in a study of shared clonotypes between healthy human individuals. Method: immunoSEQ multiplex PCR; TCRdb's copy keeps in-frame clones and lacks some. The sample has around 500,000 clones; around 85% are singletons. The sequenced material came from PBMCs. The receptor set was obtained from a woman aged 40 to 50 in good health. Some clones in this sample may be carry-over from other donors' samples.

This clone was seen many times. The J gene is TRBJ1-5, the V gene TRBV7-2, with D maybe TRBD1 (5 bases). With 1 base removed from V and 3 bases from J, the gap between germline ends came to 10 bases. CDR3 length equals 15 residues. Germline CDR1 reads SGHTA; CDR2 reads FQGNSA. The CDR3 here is CASSLEGTTNQPQHF. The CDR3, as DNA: TGTGCCAGCAGCTTAGAAGGGACGACCAATCAGCCCCAGCATTTT.

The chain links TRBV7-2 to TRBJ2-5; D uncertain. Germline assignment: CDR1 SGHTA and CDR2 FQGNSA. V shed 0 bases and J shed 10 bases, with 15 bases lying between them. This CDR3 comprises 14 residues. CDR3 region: CASSLARPQGIQYF. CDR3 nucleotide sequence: TGTGCCAGCAGCTTAGCCCGGCCCCAAGGGATCCAGTACTTC.

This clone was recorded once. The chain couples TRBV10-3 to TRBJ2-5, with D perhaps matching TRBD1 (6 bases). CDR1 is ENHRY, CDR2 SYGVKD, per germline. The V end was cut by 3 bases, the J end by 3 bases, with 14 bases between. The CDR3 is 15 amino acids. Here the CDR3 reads CAISDYKQGKETQYF. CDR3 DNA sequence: TGTGCCATCAGTGACTATAAGCAGGGGAAAGAGACCCAGTACTTC.

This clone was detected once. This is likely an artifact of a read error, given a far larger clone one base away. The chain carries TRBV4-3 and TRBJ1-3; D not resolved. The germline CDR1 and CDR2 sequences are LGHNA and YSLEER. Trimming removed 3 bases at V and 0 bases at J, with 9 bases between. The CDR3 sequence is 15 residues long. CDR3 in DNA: TGCGCCAGCAGCCAGACCAATAGCTCTGGAAACACCATATATTTT. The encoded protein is CASSQTNSSGNTIYF.

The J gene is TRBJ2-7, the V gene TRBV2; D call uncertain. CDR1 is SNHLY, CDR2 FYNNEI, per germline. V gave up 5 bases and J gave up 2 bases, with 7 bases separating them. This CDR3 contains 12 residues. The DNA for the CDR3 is TGTGCCAGCAGTTACGCCGCCTACGAGCAGTACTTC. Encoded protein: CASSYAAYEQYF.

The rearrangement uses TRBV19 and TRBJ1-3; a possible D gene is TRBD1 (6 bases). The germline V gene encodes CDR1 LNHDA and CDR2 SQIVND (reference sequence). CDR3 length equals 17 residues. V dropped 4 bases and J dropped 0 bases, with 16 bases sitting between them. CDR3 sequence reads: CASSRTTGQDSGNTIYF. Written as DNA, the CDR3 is TGTGCCAGTAGTAGAACTACGGGACAAGACTCTGGAAACACCATATATTTT.

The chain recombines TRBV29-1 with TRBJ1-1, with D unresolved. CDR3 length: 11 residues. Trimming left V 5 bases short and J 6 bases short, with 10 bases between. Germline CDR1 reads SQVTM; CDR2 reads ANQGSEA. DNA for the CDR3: TGCAGCGTTCTGGAAGCGGCTGAAGCTTTCTTT. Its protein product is CSVLEAAEAFF.

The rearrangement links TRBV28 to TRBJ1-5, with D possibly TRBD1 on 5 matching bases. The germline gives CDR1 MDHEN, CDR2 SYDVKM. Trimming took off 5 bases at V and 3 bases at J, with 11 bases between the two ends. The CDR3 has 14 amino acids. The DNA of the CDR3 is TGTGCCAGCAGTCAAACAGGAAACAATCAGCCCCAGCATTTT. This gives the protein CASSQTGNNQPQHF.

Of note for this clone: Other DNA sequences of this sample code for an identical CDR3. CDR3 loop: CASSFRGSSYEQYF. The CDR3 nucleotides are TGTGCCAGCAGTTTCAGAGGAAGCTCCTACGAGCAGTACTTC. V and J are TRBV27 and TRBJ2-7; D is uncertain. CDR3 size: 14 residues. Deletions cut 3 bases from V and 0 bases from J, with 9 bases between. Per the germline V gene, CDR1 is MNHEY and CDR2 is SMNVEV (reference sequence).

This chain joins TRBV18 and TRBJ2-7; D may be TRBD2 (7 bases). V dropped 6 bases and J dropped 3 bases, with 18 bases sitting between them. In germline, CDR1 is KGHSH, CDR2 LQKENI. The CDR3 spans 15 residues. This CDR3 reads CASSHSGGTNYEQYF. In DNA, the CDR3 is TGTGCCAGCTCGCATTCGGGGGGCACTAACTACGAGCAGTACTTC.

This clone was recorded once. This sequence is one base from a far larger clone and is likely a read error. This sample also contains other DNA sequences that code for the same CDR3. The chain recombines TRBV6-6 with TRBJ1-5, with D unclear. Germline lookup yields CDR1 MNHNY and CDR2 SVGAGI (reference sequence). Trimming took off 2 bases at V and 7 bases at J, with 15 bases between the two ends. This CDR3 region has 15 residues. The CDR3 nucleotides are TGTGCCAGCAGTTACGAGCCTTCTGGGTACCAGCCCCAGCATTTT. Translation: CASSYEPSGYQPQHF.

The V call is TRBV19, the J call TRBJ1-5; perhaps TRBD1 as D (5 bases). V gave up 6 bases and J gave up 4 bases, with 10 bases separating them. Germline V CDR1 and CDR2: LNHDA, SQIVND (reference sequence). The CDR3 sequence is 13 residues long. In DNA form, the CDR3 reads TGTGCCAGTAGCCAGGGACCTAATCAGCCCCAGCATTTT. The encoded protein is CASSQGPNQPQHF.

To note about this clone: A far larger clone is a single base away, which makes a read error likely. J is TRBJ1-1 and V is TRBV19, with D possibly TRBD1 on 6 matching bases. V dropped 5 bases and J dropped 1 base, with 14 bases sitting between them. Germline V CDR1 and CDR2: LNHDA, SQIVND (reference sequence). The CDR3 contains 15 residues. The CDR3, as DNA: TGTGCCAGTAGTTTCTCGGGACATCAGAACACTGAAGCTTTCTTT. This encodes CASSFSGHQNTEAFF.

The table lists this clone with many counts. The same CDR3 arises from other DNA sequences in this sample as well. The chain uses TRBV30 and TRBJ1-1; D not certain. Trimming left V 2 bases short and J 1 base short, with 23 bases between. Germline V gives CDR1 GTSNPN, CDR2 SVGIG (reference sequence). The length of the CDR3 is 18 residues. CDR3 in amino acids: CAWSPFGLGGLGNTEAFF. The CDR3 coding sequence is TGTGCCTGGAGTCCCTTCGGCTTGGGTGGGTTAGGGAACACTGAAGCTTTCTTT.

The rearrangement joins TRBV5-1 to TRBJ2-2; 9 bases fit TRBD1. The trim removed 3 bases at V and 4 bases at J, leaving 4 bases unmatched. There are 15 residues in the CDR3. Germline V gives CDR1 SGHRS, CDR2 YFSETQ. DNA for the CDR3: TGCGCCAGCAGCTCGACAGGGGGTAGCACCGGGGAGCTGTTTTTT. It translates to CASSSTGGSTGELFF.

In DNA, the CDR3 is TGTGCCAGCAGGCTAGCGTCGAACACCGGGGAGCTGTTTTTT. Its protein product is CASRLASNTGELFF. The chain links TRBV7-6 to TRBJ2-2; D possibly corresponds to TRBD2 (6 bases). The germline V gene encodes CDR1 SGHVS and CDR2 FNYEAQ. The CDR3 spans 14 residues. V lost 6 bases and J 0 bases, leaving 8 bases between the germline ends.

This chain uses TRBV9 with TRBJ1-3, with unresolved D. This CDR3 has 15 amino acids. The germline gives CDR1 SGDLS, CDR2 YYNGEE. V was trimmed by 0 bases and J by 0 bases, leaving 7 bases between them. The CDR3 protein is CASSVDSYSGNTIYF. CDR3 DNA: TGTGCCAGCAGCGTAGACAGTTACTCTGGAAACACCATATATTTT.

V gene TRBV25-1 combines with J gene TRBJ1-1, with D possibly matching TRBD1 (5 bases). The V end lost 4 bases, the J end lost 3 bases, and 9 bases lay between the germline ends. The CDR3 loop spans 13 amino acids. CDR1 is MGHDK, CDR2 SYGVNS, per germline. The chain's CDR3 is CASSVLRDTEAFF. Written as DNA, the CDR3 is TGTGCCAGCAGTGTCCTCAGGGACACTGAAGCTTTCTTT.

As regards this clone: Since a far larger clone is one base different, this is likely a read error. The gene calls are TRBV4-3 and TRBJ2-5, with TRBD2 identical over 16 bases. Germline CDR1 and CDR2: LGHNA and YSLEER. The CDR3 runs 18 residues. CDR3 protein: CASSLSTGTSGRGETQHF. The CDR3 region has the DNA TGCGCCAGCAGCCTCTCCACCGGGACTAGCGGGAGGGGGGAGACCCAGCACTTC.